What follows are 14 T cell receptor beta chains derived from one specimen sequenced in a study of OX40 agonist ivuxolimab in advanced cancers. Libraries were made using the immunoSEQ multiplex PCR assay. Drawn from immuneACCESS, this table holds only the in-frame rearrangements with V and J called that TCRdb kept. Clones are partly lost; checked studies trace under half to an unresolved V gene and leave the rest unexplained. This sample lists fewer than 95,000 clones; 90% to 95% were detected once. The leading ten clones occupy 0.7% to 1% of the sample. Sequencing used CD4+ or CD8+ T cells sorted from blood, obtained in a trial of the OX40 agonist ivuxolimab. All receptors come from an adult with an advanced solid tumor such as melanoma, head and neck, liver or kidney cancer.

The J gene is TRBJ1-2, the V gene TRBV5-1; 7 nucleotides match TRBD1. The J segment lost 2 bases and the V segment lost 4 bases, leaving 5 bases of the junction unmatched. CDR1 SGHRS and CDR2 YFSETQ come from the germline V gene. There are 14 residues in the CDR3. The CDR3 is CASSPRTGNYGYTF. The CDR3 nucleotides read TGCGCCAGCAGCCCCCGGACAGGCAACTATGGCTACACCTTC.

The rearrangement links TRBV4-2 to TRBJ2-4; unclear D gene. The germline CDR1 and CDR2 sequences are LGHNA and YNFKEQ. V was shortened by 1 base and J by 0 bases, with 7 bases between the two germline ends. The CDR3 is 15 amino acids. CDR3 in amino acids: CASSQAELAKNIQYF. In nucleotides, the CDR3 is TGTGCCAGCAGCCAAGCGGAGCTAGCCAAAAACATTCAGTACTTC.

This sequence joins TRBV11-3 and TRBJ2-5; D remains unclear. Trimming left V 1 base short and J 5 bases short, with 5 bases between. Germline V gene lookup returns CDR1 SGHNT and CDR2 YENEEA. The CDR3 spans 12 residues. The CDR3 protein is CASSLGRETQYF. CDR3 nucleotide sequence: TGTGCCAGCAGCTTAGGGCGGGAGACCCAGTACTTC. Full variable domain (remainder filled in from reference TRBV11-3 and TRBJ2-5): EAGVVQSPRYKIIEKKQPVAFWCNPISGHNTLYWYLQNLGQGPELLIRYENEEAVDDSQLPKDRFSAERLKGVDSTLKIQPAELGDSAVYLCASSLGRETQYFGPGTRLLVL.

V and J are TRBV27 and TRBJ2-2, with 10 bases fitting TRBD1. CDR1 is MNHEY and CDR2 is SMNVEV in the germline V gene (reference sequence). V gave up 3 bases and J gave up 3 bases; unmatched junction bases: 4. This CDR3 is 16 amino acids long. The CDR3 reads CASSFLGTGDTGELFF. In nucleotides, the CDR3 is TGTGCCAGCAGTTTTCTTGGGACAGGGGACACCGGGGAGCTGTTTTTT.

For the CDR3, the DNA is TGTGCCAGCAGCTTAGCCCTAGCGGACACCGGGGAGCTGTTTTTT. Translation: CASSLALADTGELFF. The rearrangement joins TRBV7-2 to TRBJ2-2, with TRBD2 identical over 7 bases. The CDR3 covers 15 residues. Germline assignment: CDR1 SGHTA and CDR2 FQGNSA. With 0 bases clipped from V and 3 bases from J, the junction kept 1 base outside the gene matches.

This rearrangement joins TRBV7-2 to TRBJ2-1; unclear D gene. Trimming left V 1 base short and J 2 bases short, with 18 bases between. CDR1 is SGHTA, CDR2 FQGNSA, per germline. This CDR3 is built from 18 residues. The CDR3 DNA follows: TGTGCCAGCAGCTTAGTTGAGACACCCCTTGTCCCCTACAATGAGCAGTTCTTC. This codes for CASSLVETPLVPYNEQFF.

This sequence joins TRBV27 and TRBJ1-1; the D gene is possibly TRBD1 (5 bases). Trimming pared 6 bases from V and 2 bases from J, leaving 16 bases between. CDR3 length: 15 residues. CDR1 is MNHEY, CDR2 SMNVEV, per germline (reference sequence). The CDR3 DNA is TGTGCCAGCAGATTGGACGGGACTTTAAACACTGAAGCTTTCTTT. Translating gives CASRLDGTLNTEAFF.

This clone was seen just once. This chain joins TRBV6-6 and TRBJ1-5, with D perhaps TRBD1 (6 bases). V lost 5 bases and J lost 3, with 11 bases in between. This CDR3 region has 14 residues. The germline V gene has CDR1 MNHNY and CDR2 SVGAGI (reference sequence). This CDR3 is CASSRGQNNQPQHF. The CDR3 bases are TGTGCCAGCAGTCGAGGACAGAACAATCAGCCCCAGCATTTT.

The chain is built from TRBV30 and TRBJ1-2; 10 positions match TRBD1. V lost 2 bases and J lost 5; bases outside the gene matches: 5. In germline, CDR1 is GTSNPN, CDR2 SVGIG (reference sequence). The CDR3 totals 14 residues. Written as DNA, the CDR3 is TGTGCCTGGAGTCGGGACAGGGGAAGATATGGCTACACCTTC. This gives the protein CAWSRDRGRYGYTF.

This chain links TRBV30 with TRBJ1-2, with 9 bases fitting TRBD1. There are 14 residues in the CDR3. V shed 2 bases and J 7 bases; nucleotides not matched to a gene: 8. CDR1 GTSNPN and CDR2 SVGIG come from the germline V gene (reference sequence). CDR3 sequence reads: CAWSRTGDYGGYTF. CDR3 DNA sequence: TGTGCCTGGAGTCGGACAGGGGATTATGGTGGCTACACCTTC.

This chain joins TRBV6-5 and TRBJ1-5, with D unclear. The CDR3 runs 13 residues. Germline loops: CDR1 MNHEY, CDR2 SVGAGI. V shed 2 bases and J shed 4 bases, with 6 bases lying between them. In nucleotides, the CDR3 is TGTGCCAGCAGTTACGGTCGGAATCAGCCCCAGCATTTT. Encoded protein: CASSYGRNQPQHF.

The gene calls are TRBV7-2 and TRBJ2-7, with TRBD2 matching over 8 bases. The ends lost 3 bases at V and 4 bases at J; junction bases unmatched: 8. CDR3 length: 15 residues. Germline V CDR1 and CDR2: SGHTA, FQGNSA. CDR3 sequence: CASSLHGRAGYEQYF. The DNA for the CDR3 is TGTGCCAGCAGCTTGCACGGGAGGGCCGGTTACGAGCAGTACTTC.

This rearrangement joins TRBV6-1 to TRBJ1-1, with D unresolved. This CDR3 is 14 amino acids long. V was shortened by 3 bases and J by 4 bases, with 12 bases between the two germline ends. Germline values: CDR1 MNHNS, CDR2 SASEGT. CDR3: CASSEVAGGTEAFF. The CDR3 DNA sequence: TGTGCCAGCAGTGAGGTAGCGGGAGGCACTGAAGCTTTCTTT.

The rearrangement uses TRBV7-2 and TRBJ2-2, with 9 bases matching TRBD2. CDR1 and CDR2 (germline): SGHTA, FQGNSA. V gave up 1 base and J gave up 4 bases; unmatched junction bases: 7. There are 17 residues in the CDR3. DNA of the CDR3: TGTGCCAGCAGCTTAGAAGCGGGAGGTGGGGTCACCGGGGAGCTGTTTTTT. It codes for CASSLEAGGGVTGELFF.